This T cell receptor beta chain was profiled in a study of blood T cell repertoires in COVID-19. As for the study in general: Both acute and convalescent COVID-19 samples were obtained from the United States, Italy and Spain. T cells, B-cell-depleted T cells, or PBMCs supplied cDNA or gDNA.

The junction had 4 bases not matched to a gene; V was cut back by 5 bases and J by 6 bases. This CDR3 spans 14 amino acids. Germline assignment: CDR1 LNHDA and CDR2 SQIVND (reference sequence). As originally analysed: From reference gene primer amplification, estimates of nucleated cell counts were derived. The data were produced by immunoSEQ multiplex PCR, yet TCRdb's version contains in-frame clones alone and is incomplete. V, J and clone size are those of that table, while D and trimming were read from the DNA. The table lists around 170,000 clones, less than 90% of them singletons. The sequencing sample was made of peripheral blood. This sequence was found in a man aged 60 to 75 with acute or convalescent COVID-19. The chain joins TRBV19 to TRBJ1-5; 10 bases line up with TRBD1. The CDR3 protein is CASSGQGVTQPQHF. In DNA form, the CDR3 reads TGTGCCAGTAGTGGACAGGGGGTAACTCAGCCCCAGCATTTT.